The rows below give T cell receptor beta chains drawn from one sample of a study of T cell changes during pregnancy in multiple sclerosis. Profiled with immunoSEQ multiplex PCR; TCRdb holds only in-frame clones, not every one. This sample yields some 44,000 clones, of which roughly 90% are seen a single time; 0.52% belongs to the top ten. The sequences come from CD4+ T cells from peripheral blood mononuclear cells, collected in the third trimester of pregnancy. The receptor source for this set is a female donor with multiple sclerosis, enrolled in a pregnancy study. Each CDR3 is given with its conserved first and last residue. D genes are given only for firm matches. For some rows the clone size is stated as once, few or many, or as a class when expanded; others skip it.

>TRBJ2-1|TRBD1|TRBV9|NA
TGTGCCAGCAGCGTGGGACAGGGGCATGGCGATGAGCAGTTCTTC
CASSVGQGHGDEQFF
>TRBJ2-6|NA|TRBV28|NA
TGTGCCAGCGGCGAGGGGGGGACCGGGGCCAACGTCCTGACTTTC
CASGEGGTGANVLTF
>TRBJ2-1|NA|TRBV5-5|NA
TGTGCCAGCAGCTTCGCGGACACTAATGAGCAGTTCTTC
CASSFADTNEQFF
>TRBJ2-1|NA|TRBV28|NA
TGTGCCAGCAGCTCCCGTCACAATGAGCAGTTCTTC
CASSSRHNEQFF
>TRBJ2-1|TRBD1|TRBV6-4|NA
TGTGCCAGCAGTGTGGGGACAGGGGACAATGAGCAGTTCTTC
CASSVGTGDNEQFF
>TRBJ1-1|NA|TRBV5-1|NA
TGCGCCAGCAGCTTGGCCACGGGTTACACTGAAGCTTTCTTT
CASSLATGYTEAFF
>TRBJ2-1|NA|TRBV20-1|NA
TGCAGGGCAGGGGCCTACAATGAGCAGTTCTTC
CRAGAYNEQFF
>TRBJ1-1|NA|TRBV10-3|NA
TGTGCCATCAGTGAGAGGAACGGGGGGCCAGCTTTCTTT
CAISERNGGPAFF
>TRBJ1-5|NA|TRBV4-3|NA
TGCGCCAGCAGCCAAGATTGGAGTCGGGAGGGACACTGGGTAGCCCAGCATTTT
CASSQDWSREGHWVAQHF
>TRBJ1-1|NA|TRBV14|NA
TGTGCCAGCAGCCAAGGCAGTAACAAGAACACTGAAGCTTTCTTT
CASSQGSNKNTEAFF
>TRBJ2-5|NA|TRBV2|NA
TGTGCCAGCACCGAAAGAGGCGGTACAGGGGGGGTGGAGACCCAGTACTTC
CASTERGGTGGVETQYF
>TRBJ1-1|TRBD1|TRBV5-5|NA
TGTGCCAGCAGCCTTACAGGGGTGAACACTGAAGCTTTCTTT
CASSLTGVNTEAFF
>TRBJ2-1|TRBD1|TRBV7-3|NA
TGTGCCAGCAGCTCCTACGGACAGGGTTACAATGAGCAGTTCTTC
CASSSYGQGYNEQFF
>TRBJ2-5|TRBD2|TRBV5-1|NA
TGCGCCAGCAGCTTGGGACTAGCGGGAGGGCCTTCGAGGGGCGAGACCCAGTACTTC
CASSLGLAGGPSRGETQYF
>TRBJ2-1|TRBD2|TRBV7-9|NA
TGTGCCAGCAATTCAGCAGGGACTAGCGGGAGGGATGAGCAGTTCTTC
CASNSAGTSGRDEQFF
>TRBJ2-4|TRBD2|TRBV29-1|NA
TGCAGCGTTGTTCGGACTAGCGGGACATCGGGAAACATTCAGTACTTC
CSVVRTSGTSGNIQYF
>TRBJ2-1|NA|TRBV9|NA
TGTGCCAGCAGCCTAAATTGGGGCGGCTCCTACAATGAGCAGTTCTTC
CASSLNWGGSYNEQFF
>TRBJ2-5|TRBD1|TRBV7-2|NA
TGTGCCAGCGGACCGGGACAGCAAGAGACCCAGTACTTC
CASGPGQQETQYF
>TRBJ2-3|TRBD2|TRBV28|NA
TGTGCCAGCAGTCGTGCGGGGCTAGCGGGAGGACCCACAGATACGCAGTATTTT
CASSRAGLAGGPTDTQYF
>TRBJ2-3|NA|TRBV11-2|NA
TGTGCCAGCAGCTTAGATAGGCTAGAGGCAAATACGCAGTATTTT
CASSLDRLEANTQYF
>TRBJ1-4|TRBD1|TRBV19|once
TGTGCCAGTAGTCCCCGACAGGGGCCTAATGAAAAACTGTTTTTT
CASSPRQGPNEKLFF
>TRBJ2-1|NA|TRBV5-6|NA
TGTGCCAGCAGCCAAGACACTGTTGGCTCCTACAATGAGCAGTTCTTC
CASSQDTVGSYNEQFF
>TRBJ2-7|TRBD2|TRBV6-5|NA
TGTGCCAGCAGTGACGCTAGCGGGGTCTACGAGCAGTACTTC
CASSDASGVYEQYF
>TRBJ1-1|TRBD1|TRBV18|once
TGTGCCAGCTCACCACAGGACAGGGTAATGAACACTGAAGCTTTCTTT
CASSPQDRVMNTEAFF
>TRBJ2-7|NA|TRBV7-9|NA
TGTGCCAGCAGCTTCGAGGTAGCAGGGCCAACCTACGAGCAGTACTTC
CASSFEVAGPTYEQYF
>TRBJ2-7|NA|TRBV7-2|NA
TGTGCCAGCAGCCCTTCCGCCGGTATTATTTACGAGCAGTACTTC
CASSPSAGIIYEQYF
>TRBJ1-5|NA|TRBV7-9|NA
TGTGCCAGCAGCTTAGCAGGGGGTTATAGCAATCAGCCCCAGCATTTT
CASSLAGGYSNQPQHF
>TRBJ2-7|NA|TRBV19|NA
TGTGCCAGTAGTATGAGCTCTAGCTCCTACGAGCAGTACTTC
CASSMSSSSYEQYF
>TRBJ2-1|TRBD2|TRBV7-8|NA
TGTGCCAGCAGCCCCCTAGCGGGAGGCTATGAGCAGTTCTTC
CASSPLAGGYEQFF
>TRBJ2-1|TRBD2|TRBV7-9|NA
TGTGCCAGCAGCCCAACACTAGCGCGGGTCAATGAGCAGTTCTTC
CASSPTLARVNEQFF
>TRBJ2-2|TRBD1|TRBV9|NA
TGTGCCAGCAGCATACAGGGGGCGGCTCTGACCGGGGAGCTGTTTTTT
CASSIQGAALTGELFF
>TRBJ2-5|NA|TRBV5-4|NA
TGTGCCAGCAGCTTGGCCGGCGGGGAAGAGACCCAGTACTTC
CASSLAGGEETQYF
>TRBJ2-7|TRBD2|TRBV19|NA
TGTGCCAGTAGTATAAGCCTGGGGGGGTACGAGCAGTACTTC
CASSISLGGYEQYF
>TRBJ2-5|TRBD2|TRBV18|NA
TGTGCCACCCGTACTAGCGGGATTGCTCAAGAGACCCAGTACTTC
CATRTSGIAQETQYF
>TRBJ2-2|NA|TRBV11-3|NA
TGTGCCAGCAGCGCCGCGGGACGGACCAACACCGGGGAGCTGTTTTTT
CASSAAGRTNTGELFF
>TRBJ2-1|NA|TRBV28|NA
TGTGCCAGCAGTTTCTTCGGGGAGCAGTTCTTC
CASSFFGEQFF
>TRBJ2-7|TRBD2|TRBV5-1|NA
TGCGCCAGCAGCCCCCGACTAGCGGGGTCCTACGAGCAGTACTTC
CASSPRLAGSYEQYF
>TRBJ2-7|TRBD1|TRBV29-1|NA
TGCAGCGTTCGACAGGGCCCGGCCTACGAGCAGTACTTC
CSVRQGPAYEQYF
>TRBJ2-5|TRBD1|TRBV7-3|NA
TGTGCCAGCAGCTTAGGGGGACAGGAGGGGACCCAGTACTTC
CASSLGGQEGTQYF
>TRBJ1-1|TRBD1|TRBV5-4|NA
TGTGCCAGCAGCAACCGGGACAGGGGCGGTACTGAAGCTTTCTTT
CASSNRDRGGTEAFF
>TRBJ2-1|TRBD1|TRBV10-2|NA
TGCGCCAGCAGTGTGAGTACAGGGGGCAATGATGAGCAGTTCTTC
CASSVSTGGNDEQFF
>TRBJ2-1|TRBD2|TRBV7-2|NA
TGTGCCAGCAGCTTAGGGATCATCCTAGCGGTCAATGAGCAGTTCTTC
CASSLGIILAVNEQFF
>TRBJ1-3|NA|TRBV9|NA
TGTGCCAGCTCGGAGGGGTCTGGAAACACCATATATTTT
CASSEGSGNTIYF
>TRBJ2-2|TRBD1|TRBV5-4|NA
TGTGCCAGCAGCCCCGGGACAGGCGGGGCCGGGGAGCTGTTTTTT
CASSPGTGGAGELFF
>TRBJ2-1|TRBD1|TRBV27|NA
TGTGCCAGCAGTTTATCGAGACAGGGGTCAGGTGAGCAGTTCTTC
CASSLSRQGSGEQFF
>TRBJ2-4|TRBD1|TRBV6-1|NA
TGTGCCAGCGGGGACAGGGCTCTAGCCAAAAACATTCAGTACTTC
CASGDRALAKNIQYF
>TRBJ2-5|NA|TRBV5-1|NA
TGCGCCAGCAGCTCGAACGCTATTGGACGGGGAGAAGAGACCCAGTACTTC
CASSSNAIGRGEETQYF
>TRBJ2-7|NA|TRBV7-9|NA
TGTGCCAGCAGCTTAGCGGCGGCCTACGAGCAGTACTTC
CASSLAAAYEQYF
>TRBJ2-5|NA|TRBV7-6|NA
TGTGCCAGCAGCTTATATGAGAAAGAGACCCAGTACTTC
CASSLYEKETQYF
>TRBJ2-7|NA|TRBV5-6|NA
TGTGCCAGCAGCTTCTTAGGAGCCTACGAGCAGTACTTC
CASSFLGAYEQYF
>TRBJ2-1|NA|TRBV10-3|NA
TGTGCCATCAGTGCGGTATTTGAGCAGTTCTTC
CAISAVFEQFF